Listed below are T cell receptor beta chains from one sample, sequenced in a study of shared clonotypes between healthy human individuals. TCRdb's table, derived via immunoSEQ multiplex PCR, lists solely in-frame clones and lacks some. The sample includes approximately 500,000 clones, almost 97% seen only once; the top ten take about 0.054%. What was sequenced was naive CD4+ T cells sorted from blood. These receptors came from a woman in her twenties or thirties in good health. Each CDR3 is given with its conserved first and last residue. A D gene is named only where the DNA matches it firmly. The listing skips clone size in some rows; elsewhere it reads once, few, many or a size class.

v_gene,d_gene,j_gene,abundance,CDR3aa,CDR3nt
TRBV28,TRBD1,TRBJ2-7,-,CASSPPGQGVLSEQYF,TGTGCCAGCAGTCCCCCGGGACAGGGAGTGTTGAGCGAGCAGTACTTC
TRBV5-1,-,TRBJ1-1,-,CASRLAGDTEAFF,TGCGCCAGCCGCTTGGCGGGGGACACTGAAGCTTTCTTT
TRBV27,-,TRBJ2-7,-,CASSYELRGLNEQYF,TGTGCCAGCAGTTATGAGCTAAGGGGACTGAACGAGCAGTACTTC
TRBV11-3,-,TRBJ2-1,-,CASSLVPWVNEQFF,TGTGCCAGCAGCTTAGTCCCCTGGGTCAATGAGCAGTTCTTC
TRBV6-6,-,TRBJ1-1,-,CASSYGGDTEAFF,TGTGCCAGCAGTTACGGGGGTGACACTGAAGCTTTCTTT
TRBV7-3,TRBD2,TRBJ2-3,-,CASSFETSGIPGTDTQYF,TGTGCCAGCAGCTTTGAGACTAGCGGGATACCGGGCACAGATACGCAGTATTTT
TRBV28,-,TRBJ1-2,-,CASSLSHRDYGYTF,TGTGCCAGCAGTTTATCCCACAGGGACTATGGCTACACCTTC
TRBV28,-,TRBJ1-5,-,CASRGDTPGNQPQHF,TGTGCCAGCAGGGGAGACACTCCCGGCAATCAGCCCCAGCATTTT
TRBV2,-,TRBJ2-7,-,CASDGNEQYF,TGTGCCAGCGACGGGAACGAGCAGTACTTC
TRBV5-4,TRBD2,TRBJ2-5,once,CASSSPTSGRVATQYF,TGTGCCAGCAGCTCGCCCACTAGCGGGAGAGTCGCGACCCAGTACTTC
TRBV28,-,TRBJ2-7,once,CASRRGPIAYEQYF,TGTGCCAGCAGAAGGGGCCCAATCGCCTACGAGCAGTACTTC
TRBV6-1,-,TRBJ2-7,-,CASSGNSYEQYF,TGTGCCAGTTCAGGGAATTCATACGAGCAGTACTTC
TRBV5-6,TRBD1,TRBJ2-7,-,CASSLIQGDVYEQYF,TGTGCCAGCAGCCTGATACAGGGGGATGTCTACGAGCAGTACTTC
TRBV21-1,-,TRBJ2-7,-,CASSYNAGTVKTYEQYF,TGTGCCAGCAGCTACAATGCCGGGACAGTGAAGACCTACGAGCAGTACTTC
TRBV15,-,TRBJ2-3,-,CATSRPADTQYF,TGTGCCACCAGCAGACCAGCGGATACGCAGTATTTT
TRBV13,-,TRBJ2-2,-,CASSLGASRPNTGELFF,TGTGCCAGCAGCTTAGGGGCATCACGGCCGAACACCGGGGAGCTGTTTTTT
TRBV7-2,-,TRBJ1-5,once,CASSLGDNPNQPQHF,TGTGCCAGCAGCTTGGGGGACAACCCTAATCAGCCCCAGCATTTT
TRBV5-5,-,TRBJ2-5,-,CASSLSFSQETQYF,TGTGCCAGCAGCTTAAGCTTCTCTCAGGAGACCCAGTACTTC
TRBV30,-,TRBJ2-7,-,CACSTVPVSYEQYF,TGTGCCTGTTCGACCGTACCCGTCTCCTACGAGCAGTACTTC
TRBV5-1,-,TRBJ2-5,-,CASSPGRGGETQYF,TGCGCCAGCAGCCCCGGCAGGGGCGGAGAGACCCAGTACTTC
TRBV2,TRBD2,TRBJ2-5,-,CASRPLGTSARRETQYF,TGTGCCAGCAGGCCCCTAGGGACTAGCGCCCGACGGGAGACCCAGTACTTC
TRBV15,-,TRBJ2-7,-,CATSRDHGGFDGEQYF,TGTGCCACCAGCAGAGATCATGGGGGGTTCGATGGCGAGCAGTACTTC
TRBV2,-,TRBJ2-3,-,CASRGTDTQYF,TGTGCCAGCAGGGGCACAGATACGCAGTATTTT
TRBV27,TRBD1,TRBJ2-2,-,CASSYDTGAGTGELFF,TGTGCCAGCAGCTACGATACAGGGGCGGGCACCGGGGAGCTGTTTTTT
TRBV6-5,-,TRBJ2-7,-,CASRPPGRYEQYF,TGTGCCAGCAGGCCACCGGGGCGCTACGAGCAGTACTTC
TRBV5-1,TRBD1,TRBJ2-1,-,CASSFRDRGAEFF,TGCGCCAGCAGCTTCCGGGACAGGGGAGCCGAGTTCTTC
TRBV13,TRBD1,TRBJ2-2,-,CASLQGQTNTGELFF,TGTGCCAGCCTCCAGGGACAGACGAACACCGGGGAGCTGTTTTTT
TRBV6-1,-,TRBJ2-7,-,CASSARQDSYEQYF,TGTGCCAGCAGTGCCCGACAGGACTCCTACGAGCAGTACTTC
TRBV5-4,TRBD2,TRBJ2-7,-,CASSSLSGRRYEQYF,TGTGCCAGCAGCTCCCTTAGCGGGAGAAGGTACGAGCAGTACTTC
TRBV10-3,-,TRBJ2-7,-,CAISDSQGVRYEQYF,TGTGCCATCAGTGATTCACAGGGTGTACGCTACGAGCAGTACTTC
TRBV9,TRBD2,TRBJ2-5,-,CASIRSGRREETQYF,TGTGCCAGCATCCGTAGCGGGAGAAGGGAAGAGACCCAGTACTTC